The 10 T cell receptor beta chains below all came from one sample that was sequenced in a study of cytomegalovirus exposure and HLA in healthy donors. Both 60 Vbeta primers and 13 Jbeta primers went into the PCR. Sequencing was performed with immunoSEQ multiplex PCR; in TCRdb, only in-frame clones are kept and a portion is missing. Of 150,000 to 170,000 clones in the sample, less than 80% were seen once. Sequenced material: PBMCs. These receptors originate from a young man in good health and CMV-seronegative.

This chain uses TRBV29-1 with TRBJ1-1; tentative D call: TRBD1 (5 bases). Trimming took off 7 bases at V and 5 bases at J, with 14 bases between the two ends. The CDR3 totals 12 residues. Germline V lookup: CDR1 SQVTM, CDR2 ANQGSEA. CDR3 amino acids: CSGQIFETEAFF. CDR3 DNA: TGCAGCGGACAGATTTTTGAGACTGAAGCTTTCTTT.

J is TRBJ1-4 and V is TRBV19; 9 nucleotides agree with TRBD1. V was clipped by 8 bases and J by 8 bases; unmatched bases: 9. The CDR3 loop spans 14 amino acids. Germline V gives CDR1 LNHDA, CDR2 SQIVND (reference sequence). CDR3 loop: CASCPGQGHEKLFF. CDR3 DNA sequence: TGTGCCAGTTGCCCGGGACAGGGACACGAAAAACTGTTTTTT.

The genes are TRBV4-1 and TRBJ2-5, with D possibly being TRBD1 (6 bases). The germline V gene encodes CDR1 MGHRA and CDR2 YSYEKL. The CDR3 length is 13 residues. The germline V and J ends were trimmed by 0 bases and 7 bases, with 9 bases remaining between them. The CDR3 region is CASSQEGRGTQYF. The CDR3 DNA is TGCGCCAGCAGCCAAGAGGGCAGGGGGACCCAGTACTTC.

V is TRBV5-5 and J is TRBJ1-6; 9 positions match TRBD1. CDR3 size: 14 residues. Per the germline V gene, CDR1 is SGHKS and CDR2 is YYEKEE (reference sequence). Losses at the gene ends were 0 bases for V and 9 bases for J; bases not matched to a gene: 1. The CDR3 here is CASSLDRGPSPLHF. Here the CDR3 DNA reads TGTGCCAGCAGCTTGGACAGGGGGCCTTCACCCCTCCACTTT.

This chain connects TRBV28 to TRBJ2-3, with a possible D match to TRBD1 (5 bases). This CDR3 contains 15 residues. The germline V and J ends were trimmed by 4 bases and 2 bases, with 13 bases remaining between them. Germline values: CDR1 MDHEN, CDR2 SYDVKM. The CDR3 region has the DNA TGTGCCAGCAGTTCCGCGGCAGGGCCCACAGATACGCAGTATTTT. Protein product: CASSSAAGPTDTQYF.

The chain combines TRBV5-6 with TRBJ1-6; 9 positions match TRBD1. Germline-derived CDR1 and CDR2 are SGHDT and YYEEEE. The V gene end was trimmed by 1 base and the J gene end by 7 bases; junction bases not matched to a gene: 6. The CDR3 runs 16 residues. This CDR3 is CASSLRGQGFNSPLHF. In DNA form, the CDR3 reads TGTGCCAGCAGCTTGAGGGGACAGGGATTCAATTCACCCCTCCACTTT.

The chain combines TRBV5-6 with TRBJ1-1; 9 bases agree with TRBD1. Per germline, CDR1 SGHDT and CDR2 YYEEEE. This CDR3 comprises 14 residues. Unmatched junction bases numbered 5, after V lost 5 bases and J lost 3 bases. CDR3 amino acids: CASSRDRADTEAFF. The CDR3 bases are TGTGCCAGCAGTCGGGACAGGGCGGACACTGAAGCTTTCTTT.

As DNA, the CDR3 is TGTGCCAGCGTCCGGGACAGAATACCAAATGAGCAGTTCTTC. It specifies CASVRDRIPNEQFF. The J gene is TRBJ2-1, the V gene TRBV2; TRBD1 matches at 7 bases. The CDR3 spans 14 residues. The V gene's germline CDR1 is SNHLY and CDR2 FYNNEI. J gave up 7 bases and V 8 bases, and 11 bases lay outside the gene matches.

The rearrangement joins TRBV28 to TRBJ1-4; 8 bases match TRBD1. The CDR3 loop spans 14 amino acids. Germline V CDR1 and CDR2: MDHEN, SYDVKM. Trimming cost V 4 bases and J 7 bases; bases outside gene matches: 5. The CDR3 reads CASSSDRGGEKLFF. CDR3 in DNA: TGTGCCAGCAGTTCTGACAGGGGTGGTGAAAAACTGTTTTTT.

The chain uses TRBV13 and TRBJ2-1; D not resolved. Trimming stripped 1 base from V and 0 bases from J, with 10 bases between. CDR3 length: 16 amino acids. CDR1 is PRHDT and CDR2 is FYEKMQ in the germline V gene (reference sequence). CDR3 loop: CASSLEALSSYNEQFF. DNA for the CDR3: TGTGCCAGCAGCTTAGAAGCCTTGAGCTCCTACAATGAGCAGTTCTTC.